The TCR beta chain described here comes from a study of blood T cell repertoires in COVID-19. Study summary: Samples came from the United States, Italy and Spain, spanning acute and convalescent COVID-19. Sources were T cells, B-cell-depleted T cells, or PBMCs; the material itself was cDNA or gDNA.

In the original analysis: Reference gene primer amplification in the assay estimated nucleated cell counts. The assay was immunoSEQ multiplex PCR, and TCRdb's table has in-frame clones only and misses some. V and J calls plus clone size are reproduced from that table; the DNA served to infer D and trimming. Among approximately 40,000 clones listed, 75% to 95% were seen once. Concerning this clone: At one end the junction does not follow the germline gene, possibly because of a read error.

From germline, CDR1 is LGHDT and CDR2 YNNKEL (reference sequence). This CDR3 is built from 15 residues. The clonotype comes from a woman of 80 years or more with acute or convalescent COVID-19. The chain carries TRBV3-1 (or the pseudogene TRBV3-2) and TRBJ1-4; D not resolved. Sequenced sample: peripheral blood. The DNA for the CDR3 is TGTGCCAGCAGCCCCGCTGTCCAGACAAATGACAAACTGTTTTTT. Amino acid sequence: CASSPAVQTNDKLFF.